The 13 T cell receptor beta chains presented below share a single source sample, sequenced in a study of radiation and T cells in renal cell carcinoma. Specified time point: blood 2 weeks post-SBRT. The sample's treatment: 15 Gy SBRT to primary tumor, nephrectomy 4 weeks later. Only in-frame clones appear in the TCRdb table, and some are missing; sequencing was by immunoSEQ multiplex PCR. The table has 100,000 to 150,000 clones, over 75% seen once. The sample in question was blood, obtained from a patient whose treatment included radiotherapy and nephrectomy. The origin of the receptors is a middle-aged man with renal cell carcinoma.

This clone showed up just a few times. The rearrangement uses TRBV5-1 and TRBJ2-4; D is tentatively TRBD1 or TRBD2 (5 bases each). CDR1 is SGHRS and CDR2 is YFSETQ in the germline V gene. V lost 3 bases to trimming and J lost 7 bases, with 11 bases between them. The length of the CDR3 is 13 residues. CDR3 loop: CASSSGTQNIQYF. The DNA for the CDR3 is TGCGCCAGCAGCTCTGGGACCCAGAACATTCAGTACTTC.

This sequence joins TRBV10-2 and TRBJ2-1; 7 bases match TRBD2. Germline values: CDR1 WSHSY, CDR2 SAAADI. The CDR3 extends over 12 amino acids. Trimming at V came to 8 bases and at J to 9 bases, leaving 7 bases not matched to a gene. CDR3 nucleotides: TGCGCCAGCCGGGGGGTTCTGACTGAGCAGTTCTTC. Translated: CASRGVLTEQFF.

The chain combines TRBV19 with TRBJ2-5; TRBD2 matches 11 bases. The CDR3 has 14 amino acids. The V segment lost 5 bases and the J segment 6 bases; nucleotides outside the gene matches: 5. Germline V gives CDR1 LNHDA, CDR2 SQIVND (reference sequence). CDR3 nucleotide sequence: TGTGCCAGTAGTGACCTAGCGGGAGGAAAGACCCAGTACTTC. Protein sequence: CASSDLAGGKTQYF.

This clone was counted ten times or more. The genes are TRBV2 and TRBJ2-7, with TRBD2 identical over 7 bases. The CDR3 runs 14 residues. The germline gives CDR1 SNHLY, CDR2 FYNNEI. The trim removed 8 bases at V and 4 bases at J, leaving 11 bases unmatched. The CDR3 DNA reads TGTGCCAGCCTTCGGGGACTATACTTGTACGAGCAGTACTTC. It codes for CASLRGLYLYEQYF.

This chain uses TRBV14 with TRBJ2-2; 7 nucleotides align to TRBD2. Trimming removed 5 bases from V and 2 bases from J; junction bases left unmatched: 2. Germline V CDR1 and CDR2: SGHDN, FVKESK. This CDR3 is built from 14 residues. CDR3: CASSAGVNTGELFF. CDR3 nucleotides: TGTGCCAGCAGCGCGGGGGTAAACACCGGGGAGCTGTTTTTT.

The CDR3 sequence: CASSRAGGQETQYF. The CDR3 DNA reads TGTGCCAGCAGTCGGGCGGGGGGGCAAGAGACCCAGTACTTC. V usage is TRBV7-2 and J usage is TRBJ2-5, with 9 bases lining up with TRBD2. This CDR3 region has 14 residues. V trimming: 6 bases; J trimming: 2 bases; junction bases outside the gene matches: 4. Looked up from germline, CDR1 is SGHTA and CDR2 is FQGNSA.

The table lists this clone with a few counts. V usage is TRBV5-1 and J usage is TRBJ2-7, with TRBD1 matching 9 bases. The trim removed 6 bases at V and 5 bases at J, leaving 9 bases unmatched. Germline V gene lookup returns CDR1 SGHRS and CDR2 YFSETQ. CDR3 length: 14 amino acids. The CDR3 DNA sequence: TGCGCCAGCACCGATTCGGGACAGGGTCACGAGCAGTACTTC. Residues: CASTDSGQGHEQYF.

V is TRBV6-1 and J is TRBJ1-2, with a possible D match to TRBD1 (5 bases). The CDR3 is made up of 11 amino acids. V lost 6 bases and J lost 5, with 7 bases in between. Germline V gene data show CDR1 as MNHNS and CDR2 as SASEGT. CDR3 nucleotides: TGTGCCAGCAGGTCAGGGTATGGCTACACCTTC. It yields the protein CASRSGYGYTF.

The chain recombines TRBV5-1 with TRBJ2-3, with D tentatively TRBD1 (6 bases). V shed 3 bases and J shed 1 base, with 12 bases lying between them. CDR3 length: 15 amino acids. CDR1 is SGHRS and CDR2 is YFSETQ in the germline V gene. This CDR3 is CASSYVSGGTDTQYF. In DNA form, the CDR3 reads TGCGCCAGCAGCTACGTTTCAGGGGGCACAGATACGCAGTATTTT. Looking up the rest from reference TRBV5-1 and TRBJ2-3 gives the full variable domain: KAGVTQTPRYLIKTRGQQVTLSCSPISGHRSVSWYQQTPGQGLQFLFEYFSETQRNKGNFPGRFSGRQFSNSRSEMNVSTLELGDSALYLCASSYVSGGTDTQYFGPGTRLTVL.

V and J are TRBV19 and TRBJ1-3; D may be TRBD1 (6 bases). Germline loops: CDR1 LNHDA, CDR2 SQIVND (reference sequence). The CDR3 runs 15 residues. The V end lost 6 bases, the J end lost 0 bases, and 12 bases lay between the germline ends. The CDR3 region is CASSQGGLSGNTIYF. CDR3 coding DNA: TGTGCCAGTAGCCAAGGGGGGCTCTCTGGAAACACCATATATTTT.

The V gene is TRBV9, the J gene TRBJ2-3, with D maybe TRBD2 (5 bases). There are 16 residues in the CDR3. Germline CDR1 is SGDLS and CDR2 is YYNGEE. V was cut by 0 bases and J by 1 base, with 12 bases left in between. The CDR3, as DNA: TGTGCCAGCAGCGTAGCTGGGTGGGAGCGCACAGATACGCAGTATTTT. Its translation: CASSVAGWERTDTQYF.

The chain links TRBV7-3 to TRBJ2-1, with D perhaps TRBD1 or TRBD2 (6 bases each). This CDR3 has 14 residues. The ends were cut back, 0 bases at V and 10 bases at J, with 13 bases in the middle. Germline-derived CDR1 and CDR2 are SGHTA and FQGTGA. In nucleotides, the CDR3 is TGTGCCAGCAGCTTAACGCCGGGGGCTCGGGAGCAGTTCTTC. Encoded protein: CASSLTPGAREQFF.

The chain couples TRBV21-1 to TRBJ1-1; the D call in the table, TRBD1, was not verified against the DNA. TRBV21-1 counts as a pseudogene. The CDR3 spans 16 residues. The CDR3 bases are TGTGCCAGCAGCGCCCCGCCCGGGACACCTAACACTGAAGCTTTCTTT. Its protein is CASSAPPGTPNTEAFF.